This T cell receptor beta chain came from a study of blood T cells in healthy people across ages. Study outcomes and limitations: As age increased, TCR beta diversity per million T cells fell in a roughly linear fashion. Not knowing donor CMV status may have confounded expanded clonotype changes. Observed TCR beta diversity showed a strong correlation with the percentage of naive T cells as measured by flow cytometry.

In the case of this clonotype: As yet, its antigen is unknown.

The germline V gene has CDR1 MNHEY and CDR2 SVGAGI. The CDR3 consists of 16 residues. V was shortened by 5 bases and J by 3 bases, with 16 bases between the two germline ends. Using a J-beta primer mix together with a sample-barcoded 5' primer, a second PCR was run for roughly 6 to 11 cycles. Every molecule of cDNA carried a tag from a template-switch adaptor with 12 random nucleotides. TCRdb fed the 5' RACE reads into MiXCR, producing one record per CDR3 protein. The table lists about 600,000 distinct CDR3 sequences, roughly 48% of them singletons. Sequencing was performed on blood. This receptor was taken from a man at least 80 years old in good health. The chain links TRBV6-5 to TRBJ1-4; tentatively, D is TRBD1 (5 bases). The CDR3: CASSPSGGTANEKLFF. CDR3 coding DNA: TGTGCCAGCAGTCCCTCCGGGGGGACGGCTAATGAAAAACTGTTTTTT.